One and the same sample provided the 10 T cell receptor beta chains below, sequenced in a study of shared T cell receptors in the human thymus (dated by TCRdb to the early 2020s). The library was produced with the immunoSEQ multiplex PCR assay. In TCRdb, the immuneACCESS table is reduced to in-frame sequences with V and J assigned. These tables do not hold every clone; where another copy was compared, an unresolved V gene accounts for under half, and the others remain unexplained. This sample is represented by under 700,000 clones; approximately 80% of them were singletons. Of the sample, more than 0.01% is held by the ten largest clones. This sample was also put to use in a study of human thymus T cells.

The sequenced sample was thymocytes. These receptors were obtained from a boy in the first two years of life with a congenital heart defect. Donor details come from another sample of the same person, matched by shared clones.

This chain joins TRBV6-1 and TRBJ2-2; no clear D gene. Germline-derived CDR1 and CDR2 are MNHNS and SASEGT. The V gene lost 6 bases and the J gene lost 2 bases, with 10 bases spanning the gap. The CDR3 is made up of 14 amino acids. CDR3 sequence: CASRVDFNTGELFF. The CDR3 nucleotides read TGTGCCAGCAGAGTAGATTTTAACACCGGGGAGCTGTTTTTT.

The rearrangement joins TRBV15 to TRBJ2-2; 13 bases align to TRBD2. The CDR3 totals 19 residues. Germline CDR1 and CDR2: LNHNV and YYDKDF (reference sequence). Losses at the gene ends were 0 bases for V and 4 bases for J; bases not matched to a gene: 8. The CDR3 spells CATSRDGTSGTILTGELFF. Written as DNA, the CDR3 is TGTGCCACCAGCAGAGATGGGACTAGCGGGACTATCCTCACCGGGGAGCTGTTTTTT. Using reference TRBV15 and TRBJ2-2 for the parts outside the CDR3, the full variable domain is DAMVIQNPRYQVTQFGKPVTLSCSQTLNHNVMYWYQQKSSQAPKLLFHYYDKDFNNEADTPDNFQSRRPNTSFCFLDIRSPGLGDTAMYLCATSRDGTSGTILTGELFFGEGSRLTVL.

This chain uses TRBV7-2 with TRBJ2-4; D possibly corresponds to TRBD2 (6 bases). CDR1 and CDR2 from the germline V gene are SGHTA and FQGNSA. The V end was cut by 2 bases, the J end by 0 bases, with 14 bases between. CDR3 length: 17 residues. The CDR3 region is CASSLSGGLLAKNIQYF. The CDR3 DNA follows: TGTGCCAGCAGCTTATCCGGCGGACTATTAGCCAAAAACATTCAGTACTTC.

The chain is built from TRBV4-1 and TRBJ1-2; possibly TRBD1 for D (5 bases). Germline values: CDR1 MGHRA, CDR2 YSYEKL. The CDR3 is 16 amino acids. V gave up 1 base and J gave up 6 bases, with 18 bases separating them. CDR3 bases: TGCGCCAGCAGCCAAGCGCGGGGTGGAGGGGAACATGGCTACACCTTC. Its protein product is CASSQARGGGEHGYTF.

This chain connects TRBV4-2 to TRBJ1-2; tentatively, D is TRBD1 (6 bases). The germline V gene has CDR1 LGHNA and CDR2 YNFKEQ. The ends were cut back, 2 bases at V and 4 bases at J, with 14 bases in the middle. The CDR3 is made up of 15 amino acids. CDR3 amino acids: CASSQLQGSPYGYTF. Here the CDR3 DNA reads TGTGCCAGCAGCCAACTGCAGGGGTCGCCCTATGGCTACACCTTC.

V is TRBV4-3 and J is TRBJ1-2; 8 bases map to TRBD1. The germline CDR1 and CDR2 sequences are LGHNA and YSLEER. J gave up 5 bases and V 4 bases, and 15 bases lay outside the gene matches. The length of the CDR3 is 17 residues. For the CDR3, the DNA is TGCGCCAGCAGCCGGAGAGACAGGGGAGGGCATGGGTATGGCTACACCTTC. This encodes CASSRRDRGGHGYGYTF.

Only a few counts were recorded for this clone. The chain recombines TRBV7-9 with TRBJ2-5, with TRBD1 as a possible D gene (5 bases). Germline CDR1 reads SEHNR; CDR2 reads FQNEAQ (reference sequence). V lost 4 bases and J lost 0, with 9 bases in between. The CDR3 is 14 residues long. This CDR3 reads CASSSTGYQETQYF. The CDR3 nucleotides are TGTGCCAGCAGCTCTACAGGTTACCAAGAGACCCAGTACTTC.

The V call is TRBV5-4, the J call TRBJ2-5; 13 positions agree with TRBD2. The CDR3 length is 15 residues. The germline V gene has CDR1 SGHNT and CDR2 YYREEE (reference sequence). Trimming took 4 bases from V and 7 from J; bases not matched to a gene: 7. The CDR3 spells CASSIGTSGIGTQYF. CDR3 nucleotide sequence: TGTGCCAGCAGCATCGGGACTAGCGGGATCGGGACCCAGTACTTC.

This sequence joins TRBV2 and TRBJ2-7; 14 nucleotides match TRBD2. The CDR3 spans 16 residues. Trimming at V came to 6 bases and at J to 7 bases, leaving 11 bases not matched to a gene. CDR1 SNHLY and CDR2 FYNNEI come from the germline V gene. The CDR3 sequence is CASRAAGLAGDGEQYF. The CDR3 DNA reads TGTGCCAGCAGAGCGGCGGGACTAGCGGGAGATGGAGAGCAGTACTTC.

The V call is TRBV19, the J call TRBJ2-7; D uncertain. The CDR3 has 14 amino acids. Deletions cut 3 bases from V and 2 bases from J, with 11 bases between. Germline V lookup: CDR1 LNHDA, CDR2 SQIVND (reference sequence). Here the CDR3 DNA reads TGTGCCAGTAGTATTTGGGCTTACCCCTACGAGCAGTACTTC. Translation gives CASSIWAYPYEQYF.